A selection of T cell receptor beta chains follows, all from one sample in a study of blood T cell repertoires in COVID-19. The repertoire was sequenced with immunoSEQ multiplex PCR; TCRdb's copy has only in-frame clones and lacks some. Here the sample spans 400,000 to 450,000 clones, approximately 90% being singletons. Sequencing was performed on peripheral blood. The receptors here all came from a woman aged 30 to 39 with active or convalescent COVID-19. The CDR3 runs from the conserved cysteine through the conserved F or W. The D gene is left open where the match is weak. Size tells how often a clone was seen (once, few, many) or the class of an expanded clone, and some rows leave it out.

clone size: NA
V gene: TRBV7-9
J gene: TRBJ2-5
D gene: TRBD2
CDR3 protein: CASSLALAGAQETQYF
CDR3 DNA: TGTGCCAGCAGCTTAGCACTAGCGGGAGCACAAGAGACCCAGTACTTC

clone size: NA
V gene: TRBV7-2
J gene: TRBJ2-5
D gene: TRBD2
CDR3 protein: CASSQGLAGRETQYF
CDR3 DNA: TGTGCCAGCAGCCAGGGACTAGCGGGGCGGGAGACCCAGTACTTC

clone size: NA
V gene: TRBV15
J gene: TRBJ1-2
D gene: TRBD1
CDR3 protein: CATSSNRGQGYTF
CDR3 DNA: TGTGCCACCAGCAGTAACAGGGGGCAGGGCTACACCTTC

clone size: few
V gene: TRBV5-1
J gene: TRBJ2-7
D gene: NA
CDR3 protein: CASSLGQTSLYEQYF
CDR3 DNA: TGCGCCAGCAGCTTGGGCCAGACTAGTTTGTACGAGCAGTACTTC

clone size: NA
V gene: TRBV30
J gene: TRBJ2-7
D gene: NA
CDR3 protein: CAWSLSEFSYEQYF
CDR3 DNA: TGTGCCTGGAGTCTCTCAGAATTCTCCTACGAGCAGTACTTC

clone size: once
V gene: TRBV15
J gene: TRBJ1-1
D gene: TRBD1
CDR3 protein: CATSSHGQGGTEAFF
CDR3 DNA: TGTGCCACCAGCAGCCACGGACAGGGTGGCACTGAAGCTTTCTTT

clone size: NA
V gene: TRBV7-6
J gene: TRBJ2-7
D gene: NA
CDR3 protein: CASSLNPGNPYEQYF
CDR3 DNA: TGTGCCAGCAGCTTAAACCCGGGTAACCCCTACGAGCAGTACTTC

clone size: few
V gene: TRBV29-1
J gene: TRBJ1-1
D gene: NA
CDR3 protein: CSVAGNSGTEAFF
CDR3 DNA: TGCAGCGTCGCCGGGAACAGCGGGACTGAAGCTTTCTTT

clone size: few
V gene: TRBV3-1/TRBV3-2
J gene: TRBJ1-2
D gene: NA
CDR3 protein: CASCHRGFGYTF
CDR3 DNA: TGTGCCAGCTGCCACCGGGGTTTTGGCTACACCTTC

clone size: NA
V gene: TRBV5-1
J gene: TRBJ2-1
D gene: NA
CDR3 protein: CASSLKSLPDFIINEQFF
CDR3 DNA: TGCGCCAGCAGCTTGAAGTCGCTCCCAGACTTTATTATCAATGAGCAGTTCTTC

clone size: NA
V gene: TRBV5-4
J gene: TRBJ1-2
D gene: NA
CDR3 protein: CASSPRTEGIGYGYTF
CDR3 DNA: TGTGCCAGCAGCCCACGGACGGAGGGTATCGGCTATGGCTACACCTTC

clone size: NA
V gene: TRBV19
J gene: TRBJ2-3
D gene: NA
CDR3 protein: CASRPGGAITDTQYF
CDR3 DNA: TGTGCCAGTAGGCCCGGCGGGGCCATCACAGATACGCAGTATTTT

clone size: NA
V gene: TRBV3-1/TRBV3-2
J gene: TRBJ2-7
D gene: TRBD2
CDR3 protein: CASSQDGRGEAYF
CDR3 DNA: TGTGCCAGCAGCCAAGATGGGCGGGGGGAGGCGTACTTC

clone size: NA
V gene: TRBV2
J gene: TRBJ2-3
D gene: TRBD2
CDR3 protein: CASRATSGGELDTQYF
CDR3 DNA: TGTGCCAGCAGAGCGACTAGCGGGGGGGAACTAGATACGCAGTATTTT

clone size: NA
V gene: TRBV9
J gene: TRBJ2-2
D gene: TRBD2
CDR3 protein: CASSTNLWREDTGELFF
CDR3 DNA: TGTGCCAGCAGCACCAACCTTTGGCGGGAGGACACCGGGGAGCTGTTTTTT

clone size: NA
V gene: TRBV2
J gene: TRBJ2-7
D gene: NA
CDR3 protein: CASSVGLSYEQYF
CDR3 DNA: TGTGCCAGCAGTGTGGGACTGAGCTACGAGCAGTACTTC

clone size: NA
V gene: TRBV19
J gene: TRBJ1-1
D gene: NA
CDR3 protein: CASRTRTGTKNTEAFF
CDR3 DNA: TGTGCCAGTAGAACACGAACCGGGACAAAGAACACTGAAGCTTTCTTT

clone size: NA
V gene: TRBV11-3
J gene: TRBJ2-1
D gene: NA
CDR3 protein: CASKAVGSGEQFF
CDR3 DNA: TGTGCCAGCAAGGCGGTTGGGTCGGGTGAGCAGTTCTTC